The entry that follows covers one T cell receptor beta chain sequence. This clone was detected only once. It lacks a known antigen. One base away there is no much larger clone; base qualities are not given. The immunoSEQ Assay, a bias-controlled multiplex PCR, was used to amplify TCRbeta CDR3 regions from genomic DNA. Per the original workflow: Within the assay, amplification of reference gene primers was used to estimate how many nucleated cells each sample contained. To quantify the absolute abundance of each unique TCRbeta CDR3 rearrangement, sequence reads were collapsed and filtered. For each sample, productive Simpson clonality was calculated as the square root of Simpson's diversity index over productive rearrangements. TCRdb obtained this table from immuneACCESS and retained in-frame rearrangements with V and J assigned. These tables miss some clones; where compared with another copy, unresolved V genes account for less than half of the shortfall, and the remainder is unexplained. The D gene and trimming were derived from the DNA, and the V and J assignments and clone size from that table. Here the sample has 65,000 to 90,000 clones; approximately 81% occur a single time. The biggest ten clones account for 4% to 5.5% of the sample.

Each collaborating institution followed its own protocols to collect whole blood in K2EDTA tubes. For TCRbeta analysis, collaborators shipped samples in one of three forms: frozen whole blood, isolated PBMCs, or DNA extracted from either of those sample types. The sample belongs to a study of blood T cell repertoires in COVID-19 (dated by TCRdb to the early 2020s). With regard to the full study: Samples from collaborators originated in the United States, Italy and Spain and spanned both the acute and convalescent phases of COVID-19. The prospective study material was composed of cDNA or gDNA derived from T cells, B-cell-depleted T cells, or PBMCs. Deeply sampled blood TCRbeta repertoires from subjects exposed to, actively infected with, or recovered from COVID-19 were included in the dataset. The repertoires were released in a freely available public database meant as a resource for research on the immune response to SARS-CoV-2. The samples were drawn from two sources: the first 160 participants of the ongoing ImmuneRACE study, and 1,200 or so subjects contributed by 6 global collaborators. A de-identified subject ID, COVID-19 status, age in years and sex were almost always included in the sample metadata. Where available, HLA class I and class II types were obtained from metadata supplied by the sample provider rather than from assay-based typing.

The research as a whole found: How much clinical and demographic metadata was included differed by source and by participant, and the metadata was provided uncurated.

Taken from the germline V gene, the CDR1 and CDR2 loops are MDHEN and SYDVKM. For this chain, trimming is 5 bases at the V end and 1 base at the J end, and the number of junction bases without a gene match is 7. The CDR3 measures 16 amino acids from cysteine to phenylalanine. The CDR3 DNA has 48 bases and is translated from base 1. In this chain, TRBV28 is recombined with TRBJ1-3, with TRBD1 matching 8 junction bases. The sequenced sample consisted of peripheral blood. This receptor was obtained from a woman older than 75 with active or convalescent COVID-19. The CDR3 region has the sequence CASSNQGAQSGNTIYF. The DNA sequence is as follows: TGTGCCAGCAGTAACCAGGGGGCACAGTCTGGAAACACCATATATTTT.